The present T cell receptor beta chain was sequenced within a study of monozygotic twins with inflammatory bowel disease. Each TCR library used about 3,500 ng of total RNA. Across eight separate reactions for each sample, cDNA was made. No DNA is given; TCRdb re-called the 5' RACE reads and lists each CDR3 protein once. The table lists 150,000 or so distinct CDR3 sequences. This sequence was found in a human donor with ulcerative colitis or Crohn's disease, or a healthy co-twin of an affected twin (not recorded which). Sequencing was done on a sample of blood.

This CDR3 is CASSPLGLASNTGELFF. J is TRBJ2-2 and V is TRBV11-2; the TCRdb call, TRBD2, lacks DNA for checking. The CDR3 runs to 17 residues. Germline V gene data show CDR1 as SGHAT and CDR2 as FQNNGV.